A single sample gave rise to the 30 T cell receptor beta chains below, sequenced in a study of vaccination effects on CD4 cells after COVID-19. With approximately 10 days of culture completed, CD4+ T cells were isolated. Convalescent patients had PCR-confirmed SARS-CoV-2 infection between March and December 2020. Two doses of either BNT162b2 or mRNA-1273 were given to each participant. The antigens of these receptors remain unknown. Profiling relied on immunoSEQ multiplex PCR, and the TCRdb table lists in-frame clones only, not all of them. The sample contains about 50,000 clones, over 60% of which appear only once. The sequences come from CD4+ T cells from PBMCs cultured without peptide, collected after COVID-19 vaccination. These receptors were obtained from a human donor who had a prior SARS-CoV-2 infection.

The chain combines TRBV5-4 with TRBJ2-2, with 8 bases identical to TRBD2. The CDR3 has 16 amino acids. With 4 bases clipped from V and 6 bases from J, the junction kept 11 bases outside the gene matches. Germline CDR1 SGHNT, CDR2 YYREEE (reference sequence). The CDR3 region has the DNA TGTGCCAGCAGCCAACGGGGCGGGGGGTATGCCGGGGAGCTGTTTTTT. Residues: CASSQRGGGYAGELFF.

The J gene is TRBJ2-7, the V gene TRBV9; possible D gene TRBD1, 6 bases. Trimming cost V 2 bases and J 0 bases, with 15 bases left between them. The germline V gene encodes CDR1 SGDLS and CDR2 YYNGEE. The CDR3 has 16 residues. CDR3: CASSVSDSSFSYEQYF. CDR3 DNA sequence: TGTGCCAGCAGCGTTTCGGACAGCTCCTTCTCCTACGAGCAGTACTTC.

The chain has TRBV7-2 and TRBJ1-3; 7 bases match TRBD1. V was clipped by 5 bases and J by 4 bases; unmatched bases: 8. Germline CDR1 is SGHTA and CDR2 is FQGNSA. The CDR3 covers 15 residues. The CDR3, as DNA: TGTGCCAGCAGCCCCCAGGGGGGGTTGGGAAACACCATATATTTT. It yields the protein CASSPQGGLGNTIYF.

This clone was picked up one time. The gene calls are TRBV7-2 and TRBJ2-5; 14 bases map to TRBD2. CDR3 length: 17 residues. V shed 5 bases and J 5 bases; nucleotides not matched to a gene: 10. From germline, CDR1 is SGHTA and CDR2 FQGNSA. The chain's CDR3 is CASSAGTSGGWVETQYF. As DNA, the CDR3 is TGTGCCAGCAGCGCTGGGACTAGCGGGGGATGGGTGGAGACCCAGTACTTC.

This chain links TRBV2 with TRBJ2-1; D uncertain. Per germline, CDR1 SNHLY and CDR2 FYNNEI. The CDR3 is 13 amino acids. Deletions cut 8 bases from V and 5 bases from J, with 13 bases between. CDR3 coding DNA: TGTGCCAGCCGATATGGACGAAACAATGAGCAGTTCTTC. Its protein is CASRYGRNNEQFF.

J is TRBJ2-3 and V is TRBV10-3; TRBD2 agrees at 14 bases. Germline CDR1 reads ENHRY; CDR2 reads SYGVKD. The V gene end was trimmed by 9 bases and the J gene end by 4 bases; junction bases not matched to a gene: 6. The CDR3 length is 15 residues. As DNA, the CDR3 is TGTGCCATAGGGACTAGCGGGAGTAGCGCAGATACGCAGTATTTT. Encoded protein: CAIGTSGSSADTQYF.

The chain joins TRBV3-1 (or the pseudogene TRBV3-2) to TRBJ2-5, with D tentatively TRBD2 (5 bases). V was cut by 0 bases and J by 13 bases, with 15 bases left in between. Germline V gene lookup returns CDR1 LGHDT and CDR2 YNNKEL (reference sequence). The CDR3 has 13 amino acids. The CDR3 nucleotides are TGTGCCAGCAGCCAAGAGGTTGGAAGGAGGAGGTACTTC. Its translation: CASSQEVGRRRYF.

The J gene is TRBJ2-6, the V gene TRBV3-1 (or the pseudogene TRBV3-2); no firm D call. Trimming stripped 4 bases from V and 2 bases from J, with 9 bases between. This CDR3 is built from 15 residues. The germline CDR1 and CDR2 sequences are LGHDT and YNNKEL (reference sequence). CDR3 loop: CASSPIDTGANVLTF. The CDR3 DNA follows: TGTGCCAGCAGCCCGATAGACACTGGGGCCAACGTCCTGACTTTC.

The chain has TRBV7-2 and TRBJ2-1, with TRBD2 identical over 7 bases. Germline V gene sequence: CDR1 SGHTA, CDR2 FQGNSA. J gave up 7 bases and V 1 base, and 10 bases lay outside the gene matches. This CDR3 spans 16 amino acids. Here the CDR3 reads CASSLVLGGYRNEQFF. The CDR3 DNA reads as TGTGCCAGCAGCTTAGTCCTGGGAGGGTACCGTAATGAGCAGTTCTTC.

V and J are TRBV6-5 and TRBJ2-7, with D tentatively TRBD2 (5 bases). V lost 6 bases to trimming and J lost 0 bases, with 9 bases between them. Germline CDR1 and CDR2: MNHEY and SVGAGI. This CDR3 comprises 13 residues. The DNA for the CDR3 is TGTGCCAGCAGGGACTTCAGCTCCTACGAGCAGTACTTC. The encoded protein is CASRDFSSYEQYF.

The chain recombines TRBV9 with TRBJ2-2, with TRBD2 identical over 11 bases. V lost 0 bases, J lost 5 bases, and 6 bases stayed unmatched. The length of the CDR3 is 17 residues. The germline CDR1 and CDR2 sequences are SGDLS and YYNGEE. DNA for the CDR3: TGTGCCAGCAGCGTAGTTAGCGGGAGGGCCAGTACCGGGGAGCTGTTTTTT. It codes for CASSVVSGRASTGELFF.

J is TRBJ2-7 and V is TRBV11-1; 9 nucleotides match TRBD2. Germline-derived CDR1 and CDR2 are SGHAT and FQDESV (reference sequence). V lost 5 bases, J lost 2 bases, and 7 bases stayed unmatched. The CDR3 totals 15 residues. The CDR3, as DNA: TGTGCCAGCAGCCGACTAGCGGAGGGCCCCTACGAGCAGTACTTC. Protein: CASSRLAEGPYEQYF. The full variable domain, completed using reference TRBV11-1 and TRBJ2-7, is EAEVAQSPRYKITEKSQAVAFWCDPISGHATLYWYRQILGQGPELLVQFQDESVVDDSQLPKDRFSAERLKGVDSTLKIQPAELGDSAMYLCASSRLAEGPYEQYFGPGTRLTVT.

The V call is TRBV2, the J call TRBJ1-4; D not resolved. V gave up 6 bases and J gave up 5 bases, with 7 bases separating them. Germline assignment: CDR1 SNHLY and CDR2 FYNNEI. The CDR3 is made up of 12 amino acids. Here the CDR3 DNA reads TGTGCCAGCAGCTTCAGCAATGAAAAACTGTTTTTT. Amino acids: CASSFSNEKLFF.

The rearrangement joins TRBV18 to TRBJ1-1; D remains unclear. Trimming pared 4 bases from V and 1 base from J, leaving 7 bases between. Germline V gene lookup returns CDR1 KGHSH and CDR2 LQKENI. The CDR3 consists of 13 residues. For the CDR3, the DNA is TGTGCCAGCTCACTTCAGGCGAACACTGAAGCTTTCTTT. Its translation: CASSLQANTEAFF.

V gene TRBV3-1 (or the pseudogene TRBV3-2) combines with J gene TRBJ1-3; D not resolved. The CDR3 spans 14 residues. Germline V gene lookup returns CDR1 LGHDT and CDR2 YNNKEL (reference sequence). V was pared by 0 bases and J by 4 bases, with 7 bases between. The CDR3: CASSQDLGGNTIYF. Here the CDR3 DNA reads TGTGCCAGCAGCCAAGATTTGGGGGGAAACACCATATATTTT.

In DNA, the CDR3 is TGTGCCAGCAGCTTTCGGCCTAGCGGGGGGTCCGACACAGATACGCAGTATTTT. This codes for CASSFRPSGGSDTDTQYF. V gene TRBV11-2 combines with J gene TRBJ2-3; 11 nucleotides agree with TRBD2. The ends lost 3 bases at V and 2 bases at J; junction bases unmatched: 10. The germline CDR1 and CDR2 sequences are SGHAT and FQNNGV. The CDR3 is 18 residues long.

Only one count was recorded for this clone. V usage is TRBV14 and J usage is TRBJ1-4; D uncertain. The germline gives CDR1 SGHDN, CDR2 FVKESK. This CDR3 comprises 15 residues. With 1 base removed from V and 6 bases from J, the gap between germline ends came to 12 bases. CDR3 sequence: CASSQGHPRHEKLFF. DNA for the CDR3: TGTGCCAGCAGCCAAGGACACCCCCGGCATGAAAAACTGTTTTTT.

The rearrangement links TRBV4-2 to TRBJ1-1; maybe TRBD1 (5 bases). The CDR3 has 14 amino acids. The germline CDR1 and CDR2 sequences are LGHNA and YNFKEQ. Trimming pared 2 bases from V and 7 bases from J, leaving 14 bases between. The CDR3 nucleotides are TGTGCCAGCAGCCAACTCGGGACGGATATTGAAGCTTTCTTT. Encoded protein: CASSQLGTDIEAFF.

This clone has just one count. The chain has TRBV9 and TRBJ2-2; 12 bases match TRBD2. The J segment lost 4 bases and the V segment lost 4 bases, leaving 5 bases of the junction unmatched. The germline CDR1 and CDR2 sequences are SGDLS and YYNGEE. This CDR3 has 16 amino acids. The CDR3 nucleotides read TGTGCCAGCAGCCTAGCGGGAGGGCTCATCACCGGGGAGCTGTTTTTT. Translating it yields CASSLAGGLITGELFF.

In its sample, this clone was seen a few times. This chain connects TRBV13 to TRBJ1-6; 7 nucleotides line up with TRBD1. Germline assignment: CDR1 PRHDT and CDR2 FYEKMQ (reference sequence). This CDR3 spans 16 amino acids. The trim removed 5 bases at V and 7 bases at J, leaving 11 bases unmatched. The CDR3 sequence is CASSDLMTGSNSPLHF. Written as DNA, the CDR3 is TGTGCCAGCAGCGACCTTATGACAGGGTCAAATTCACCCCTCCACTTT.

The sample holds a few counts of this clone. This sequence joins TRBV19 and TRBJ2-3; no definite D call. Germline-derived CDR1 and CDR2 are LNHDA and SQIVND (reference sequence). The CDR3 is made up of 11 amino acids. The germline V and J ends were trimmed by 9 bases and 6 bases, with 10 bases remaining between them. In DNA form, the CDR3 reads TGTGCCAGCGCCGGATCCGATACGCAGTATTTT. Residues: CASAGSDTQYF.

This clone was seen more than once but under ten times. The V gene is TRBV28, the J gene TRBJ2-1; 8 bases align to TRBD1. CDR1 is MDHEN, CDR2 SYDVKM, per germline. The CDR3 has 18 amino acids. After removal of 7 bases from V and 4 bases from J, the junction contained 18 bases not matched to a gene. CDR3 residues: CASIGQTGEFWLYNEQFF. The CDR3 nucleotides are TGTGCCAGCATCGGTCAGACAGGGGAATTTTGGCTTTACAATGAGCAGTTCTTC.

J is TRBJ1-2 and V is TRBV11-3, with a tentative D call TRBD1 (6 bases). Germline V gene lookup returns CDR1 SGHNT and CDR2 YENEEA. V was pared by 1 base and J by 1 base, with 7 bases between. This CDR3 has 14 amino acids. The CDR3 bases are TGTGCCAGCAGCTTAGCAGGGGTTAACTATGGCTACACCTTC. Translated, it gives CASSLAGVNYGYTF.

The V call is TRBV5-6, the J call TRBJ2-5; 7 positions match TRBD1. The CDR3 covers 15 residues. Germline loops: CDR1 SGHDT, CDR2 YYEEEE. Trimming cost V 4 bases and J 3 bases; bases outside gene matches: 9. In nucleotides, the CDR3 is TGTGCCAGCAGCGTCGCTAGACAGGGAAAAGAGACCCAGTACTTC. It yields the protein CASSVARQGKETQYF.

This clone appeared a few times. The chain recombines TRBV19 with TRBJ1-1; D might be TRBD1 (5 bases). The germline V and J ends were trimmed by 3 bases and 4 bases, with 12 bases remaining between them. The CDR3 is 14 amino acids. Germline CDR1 is LNHDA and CDR2 is SQIVND (reference sequence). CDR3 sequence (DNA): TGTGCCAGTAGTATGACTTTTGGGGGCACTGAAGCTTTCTTT. Its protein is CASSMTFGGTEAFF.

This clone was recorded a few times. This chain connects TRBV7-2 to TRBJ2-3; unclear D gene. Deletions cut 7 bases from V and 0 bases from J, with 5 bases between. Per germline, CDR1 SGHTA and CDR2 FQGNSA. This CDR3 spans 12 amino acids. The CDR3 DNA sequence: TGTGCCAGCACCTCCAGCACAGATACGCAGTATTTT. Amino acid sequence: CASTSSTDTQYF.

The chain carries TRBV20-1 and TRBJ2-5; 12 bases are shared with TRBD2. V lost 3 bases, J lost 5 bases, and 10 bases stayed unmatched. The germline CDR1 and CDR2 sequences are DFQATT and SNEGSKA (reference sequence). The CDR3 covers 16 residues. CDR3 sequence (DNA): TGCAGTGCTAGTAGGCCTAGCGGGAGGGCCAGGGAGACCCAGTACTTC. This encodes CSASRPSGRARETQYF.

The chain links TRBV2 to TRBJ2-7, with D possibly matching TRBD1 (6 bases). This CDR3 is built from 13 residues. Germline CDR1 and CDR2: SNHLY and FYNNEI. Trimming shortened V by 8 bases and J by 2 bases, and 13 bases separated the two germline ends. The CDR3 spells CASAGRGPYEQYF. For the CDR3, the DNA is TGTGCCAGCGCGGGCAGGGGACCCTACGAGCAGTACTTC. Based on the CDR3 plus reference TRBV2 and TRBJ2-7, the full variable domain is EPEVTQTPSHQVTQMGQEVILRCVPISNHLYFYWYRQILGQKVEFLVSFYNNEISEKSEIFDDQFSVERPDGSNFTLKIRSTKLEDSAMYFCASAGRGPYEQYFGPGTRLTVT.

This chain connects TRBV4-3 to TRBJ2-4; 9 nucleotides line up with TRBD1. The CDR3 length is 17 residues. CDR1 is LGHNA and CDR2 is YSLEER in the germline V gene. After removal of 2 bases from V and 4 bases from J, the junction contained 9 bases not matched to a gene. Here the CDR3 DNA reads TGCGCCAGCAGCCAAAAGCCTACCGGGACAGGGAAAAACATTCAGTACTTC. It specifies CASSQKPTGTGKNIQYF.

This chain links TRBV2 with TRBJ2-3; possible D gene TRBD1, 6 bases. Germline assignment: CDR1 SNHLY and CDR2 FYNNEI. This CDR3 is built from 16 residues. With 1 base removed from V and 6 bases from J, the gap between germline ends came to 17 bases. CDR3 in amino acids: CASSEEGDKQGDTQYF. CDR3 nucleotides: TGTGCCAGCAGTGAAGAAGGCGACAAGCAGGGGGATACGCAGTATTTT.